Presented here are 17 T cell receptor beta chains from one specimen sequenced in a study of T cell repertoires in cytomegalovirus infection. TCRdb re-called the reads through MiXCR, storing one row per CDR3 protein. The data contain around 630,000 distinct CDR3 sequences, around 24% of them singletons. The sequenced sample was CD8+ T cells from PBMCs. The receptors shown here come from a human donor in good health (CMV status not recorded). Some clones in this sample may be carry-over from other donors' samples.

Of note for this clonotype: A much more abundant neighbour one base away suggests this may be a read error. The chain combines TRBV12-3 or TRBV12-4 with TRBJ1-1; D remains unclear. Between the trimmed V and J ends, which lost 4 bases and 8 bases, there was a span of 11 bases. This CDR3 has 12 amino acids. CDR3 bases: TGTGCCAGCAGTTCTGGGATAGAAGAAGCTTTCTTT. Its translation: CASSSGIEEAFF.

This sequence joins TRBV12-3 or TRBV12-4 and TRBJ2-1; either TRBD1 or TRBD2 may supply D (6 bases each). The CDR3 loop spans 17 amino acids. V was shortened by 0 bases and J by 5 bases, with 17 bases between the two germline ends. CDR3 nucleotide sequence: TGTGCCAGCAGTTTAGCGCTAGGGGGGCCCCCCCACAATGAGCAGTTCTTC. Translated: CASSLALGGPPHNEQFF.

This rearrangement joins TRBV11-1 to TRBJ2-5, with D unresolved. This CDR3 has 15 residues. Germline V gene sequence: CDR1 SGHAT, CDR2 FQDESV (reference sequence). V was cut by 3 bases and J by 5 bases, with 16 bases left in between. CDR3 in DNA: TGTGCCAGCAGCTTTTCCTCGGGCCGCAGGGAGACCCAGTACTTC. It yields the protein CASSFSSGRRETQYF.

A word on this clonotype: A much larger clonotype is one base distant, so this may be a read error. DNA for the CDR3: TGTGTCAGCCGAGCCAGGCGGGGGGGCTACTACAATGAGCAGTTCTTC. Translation: CVSRARRGGYYNEQFF. The rearrangement links TRBV28 to TRBJ2-1, with 9 positions matching TRBD2. Germline CDR1 is MDHEN and CDR2 is SYDVKM. CDR3 length: 16 amino acids.

This clonotype was recorded many times. The chain is built from TRBV4-1 and TRBJ2-1, with a weak D call TRBD1 (5 bases). V gave up 2 bases and J gave up 8 bases, with 13 bases separating them. Germline CDR1 MGHRA, CDR2 YSYEKL. This CDR3 contains 14 residues. The CDR3 DNA is TGCGCCAGCAGCCAAATCCAACAGGTTTATGAGCAGTTCTTC. Protein sequence: CASSQIQQVYEQFF.

This clonotype showed up just a few times. V usage is TRBV28 and J usage is TRBJ2-1, with TRBD2 as a possible D gene (5 bases). There are 13 residues in the CDR3. The V gene's germline CDR1 is MDHEN and CDR2 SYDVKM. The V and J ends lost 7 bases and 5 bases respectively, with 12 bases between them. This CDR3 reads CASKEVMNNEQFF. In nucleotides, the CDR3 is TGTGCCAGCAAGGAGGTGATGAACAATGAGCAGTTCTTC.

The chain joins TRBV5-5 to TRBJ2-7, with TRBD1 matching over 10 bases. The CDR3 loop spans 15 amino acids. Germline loops: CDR1 SGHKS, CDR2 YYEKEE (reference sequence). With 9 bases clipped from V and 3 bases from J, the junction kept 12 bases outside the gene matches. The CDR3 loop reads CANSPGTGALYEQYF. The DNA of the CDR3 is TGTGCCAACAGTCCCGGGACAGGGGCACTCTACGAGCAGTACTTC.

This clonotype appeared a few times. The CDR3 here is CAIRRLAGGTTDTQYF. CDR3 nucleotides: TGTGCCATCAGGAGACTAGCGGGGGGTACCACAGATACGCAGTATTTT. The J gene is TRBJ2-3, the V gene TRBV10-3, with 13 nucleotides matching TRBD2. Germline CDR1 ENHRY, CDR2 SYGVKD. CDR3 size: 16 residues. Trimming took 6 bases from V and 2 from J; bases not matched to a gene: 5.

This clonotype has just a few counts. This rearrangement joins TRBV6-2 or TRBV6-3 to TRBJ2-7; tentative D call: TRBD1 (6 bases). Germline-derived CDR1 and CDR2 are MNHEY and SVGEGT. Trimming took 7 bases from V and 3 from J, leaving 19 bases between them. This CDR3 spans 15 amino acids. The CDR3: CASIKQGWKDYEQYF. The DNA of the CDR3 is TGTGCCAGCATCAAACAGGGATGGAAAGACTACGAGCAGTACTTC.

This chain joins TRBV20-1 and TRBJ2-3; 10 bases line up with TRBD2. The CDR3 totals 16 residues. The V segment lost 0 bases and the J segment 4 bases; nucleotides outside the gene matches: 7. The V gene's germline CDR1 is DFQATT and CDR2 SNEGSKA (reference sequence). CDR3 bases: TGCAGTGCTAGAGACCTTAGCGGGGGGCCGTCAGATACGCAGTATTTT. This encodes CSARDLSGGPSDTQYF.

A few counts support this clonotype. The chain has TRBV4-3 and TRBJ2-1, with unresolved D. The germline V gene encodes CDR1 LGHNA and CDR2 YSLEER. V shed 0 bases and J shed 2 bases, with 11 bases lying between them. The CDR3 is 16 amino acids. The CDR3 spells CASSQDGVVPYNEQFF. The CDR3 DNA is TGCGCCAGCAGCCAAGATGGGGTAGTCCCCTACAATGAGCAGTTCTTC.

The V and J genes are TRBV2 and TRBJ1-2; D may be TRBD1 (5 bases). The CDR3 totals 14 residues. The germline V and J ends were trimmed by 8 bases and 2 bases, with 15 bases remaining between them. Germline CDR1 and CDR2: SNHLY and FYNNEI. The CDR3 is CASEPGKGNYGYTF. The CDR3 nucleotides read TGTGCCAGCGAACCGGGAAAGGGGAACTATGGCTACACCTTC.

V is TRBV12-3 or TRBV12-4 and J is TRBJ2-5, with D possibly being TRBD2 (6 bases). The CDR3 is 13 amino acids. The V end lost 7 bases, the J end lost 5 bases, and 14 bases lay between the germline ends. The CDR3 spells CASNQPGRETQYF. CDR3 nucleotide sequence: TGTGCCAGCAACCAACCAGGGAGGGAGACCCAGTACTTC.

This clonotype was recorded at least ten times. The CDR3 protein is CASSLNVGGVSYEQYV. CDR3 in DNA: TGTGCCAGCAGCTTGAATGTGGGGGGGGTCTCCTACGAGCAGTACGTC. This rearrangement joins TRBV7-9 to TRBJ2-7; TRBD2 matches 7 bases. Trimming cost V 3 bases and J 0 bases; bases outside gene matches: 8. The CDR3 length is 16 residues. Germline assignment: CDR1 SEHNR and CDR2 FQNEAQ (reference sequence).

This clonotype was seen only a few times. The chain employs TRBV19 and TRBJ1-5; D not certain. Germline V CDR1 and CDR2: LNHDA, SQIVND (reference sequence). The CDR3 runs 13 residues. Trimming pared 7 bases from V and 0 bases from J, leaving 7 bases between. CDR3 DNA sequence: TGTGCCAGTACCAGTAATAGCAATCAGCCCCAGCATTTT. Translation: CASTSNSNQPQHF.

Ten or more counts support this clonotype. CDR3 in amino acids: CASSYSIQAPTIYGYTF. The CDR3 DNA reads as TGTGCCAGCAGTTACTCGATTCAGGCGCCGACGATCTATGGCTACACCTTC. The chain links TRBV6-5 to TRBJ1-2; no definite D call. V lost 0 bases, J lost 4 bases, and 18 bases lay in between. CDR3 size: 17 residues. Germline assignment: CDR1 MNHEY and CDR2 SVGAGI.

The chain carries TRBV5-6 and TRBJ2-3, with D unclear. Trimming cost V 2 bases and J 5 bases, with 9 bases left between them. The germline V gene encodes CDR1 SGHDT and CDR2 YYEEEE. The CDR3 consists of 13 residues. The DNA for the CDR3 is TGTGCCAGCAGCTTCGACCAAATAGATACGCAGTATTTT. It translates to CASSFDQIDTQYF. The full variable domain, in which reference TRBV5-6 and TRBJ2-3 provide the parts outside the CDR3, is DAGVTQSPTHLIKTRGQQVTLRCSPKSGHDTVSWYQQALGQGPQFIFQYYEEEERQRGNFPDRFSGHQFPNYSSELNVNALLLGDSALYLCASSFDQIDTQYFGPGTRLTVL.